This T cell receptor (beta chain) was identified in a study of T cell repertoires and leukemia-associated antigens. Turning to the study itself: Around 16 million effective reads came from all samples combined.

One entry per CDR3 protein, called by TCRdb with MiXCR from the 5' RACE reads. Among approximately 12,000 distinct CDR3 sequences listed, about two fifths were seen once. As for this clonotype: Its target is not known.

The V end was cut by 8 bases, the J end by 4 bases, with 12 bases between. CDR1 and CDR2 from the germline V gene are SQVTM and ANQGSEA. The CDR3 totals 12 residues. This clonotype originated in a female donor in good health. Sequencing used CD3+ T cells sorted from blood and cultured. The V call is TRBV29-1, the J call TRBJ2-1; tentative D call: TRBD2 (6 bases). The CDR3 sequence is CSWGEAYNEQFF. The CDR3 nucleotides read TGCAGCTGGGGGGAGGCATACAATGAGCAGTTCTTC.